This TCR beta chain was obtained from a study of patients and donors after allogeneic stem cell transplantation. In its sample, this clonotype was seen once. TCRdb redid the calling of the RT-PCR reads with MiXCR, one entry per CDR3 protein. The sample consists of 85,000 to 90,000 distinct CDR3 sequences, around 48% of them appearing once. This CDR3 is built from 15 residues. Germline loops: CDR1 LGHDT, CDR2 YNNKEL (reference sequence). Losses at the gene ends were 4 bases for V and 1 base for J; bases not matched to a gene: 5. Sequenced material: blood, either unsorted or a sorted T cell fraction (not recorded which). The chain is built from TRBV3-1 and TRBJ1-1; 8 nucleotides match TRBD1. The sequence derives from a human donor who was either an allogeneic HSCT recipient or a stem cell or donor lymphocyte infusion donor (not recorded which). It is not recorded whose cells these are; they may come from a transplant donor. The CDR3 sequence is CASSPWDRRNTEAFF. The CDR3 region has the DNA TGTGCCAGCAGCCCATGGGACAGGCGGAACACTGAAGCTTTCTTT.